Listed below are T cell receptor beta chains from one sample, sequenced in a study of T cell changes during pregnancy in multiple sclerosis. Repertoires were generated with immunoSEQ multiplex PCR, while TCRdb's copy carries only in-frame clones and drops some. The sample shows roughly 58,000 clones, under 95% of them seen only once. The source was CD8+ T cells from peripheral blood mononuclear cells, collected in the third trimester of pregnancy. The receptors derive from a female donor with multiple sclerosis, enrolled in a pregnancy study. Each CDR3 is given with its conserved first and last residue. Only part of the rows carry a size: once, few, many, or a class if the clone is expanded.

cdr3_length	v_call	j_call	clone_size	cdr3_aa
15	TRBV6-1	TRBJ2-1	NA	CASSEARQPHNEQFF
18	TRBV2	TRBJ2-7	NA	CASNYDLSGGFGSYEQYF
18	TRBV5-1	TRBJ2-5	NA	CASGRRLAGGPTQETQYF
14	TRBV30	TRBJ1-5	NA	CAWSVRGGRQPQHF
15	TRBV27	TRBJ2-1	NA	CASSLRDITYNEQFF
19	TRBV4-1	TRBJ2-1	NA	CASSPAGLAVINSYNEQFF
14	TRBV23-1	TRBJ1-5	NA	CASSVCGGGQPQHF
15	TRBV5-6	TRBJ1-4	once	CASSWGTGGGEKLFF
15	TRBV5-1	TRBJ2-2	NA	CASSSGQGGSGELFF
16	TRBV10-3	TRBJ1-2	NA	CAIGSVQGAGNYGYTF
16	TRBV7-3	TRBJ2-1	NA	CASSLIVSGSSGEQFF
17	TRBV28	TRBJ2-6	once	CASSLKTGGGGANVLTF
15	TRBV19	TRBJ1-2	NA	CASSMKAGLGYGYTF
16	TRBV5-4	TRBJ2-3	NA	CASAPPGQGPTDTQYF
17	TRBV4-1	TRBJ2-7	NA	CASSHTLGLAGVGEQYF
13	TRBV16	TRBJ2-1	NA	CASSQSIGNEQFF